This is a list of T cell receptor beta chains from one sample in a study of T cell responses to AZD1222 COVID-19 vaccine. Assay used: immunoSEQ multiplex PCR; TCRdb lists only in-frame clones, some missing. The data contain around 120,000 clones, 70% to 90% of them singletons. Sequenced here: peripheral blood, sampled on day 0 of AZD1222 vaccination. The receptors were gathered from an adult in good health. CDR3s include the opening cysteine and the closing phenylalanine or tryptophan. Fields, in order: V gene, J gene, clone size, CDR3 length, D gene, CDR3 protein, CDR3 DNA. The D gene is left open where the match is weak. Only some rows state a clone size, as once, few, many or a class for expanded clones.

V: TRBV5-4; J: TRBJ1-1; size: .; length: 15; D: .; CDR3: CASSPSQGRDTEAFF; DNA: TGTGCCAGCAGCCCGTCTCAGGGGAGGGACACTGAAGCTTTCTTT
V: TRBV30; J: TRBJ2-7; size: few; length: 14; D: .; CDR3: CAWSGTAGNYEQYF; DNA: TGTGCCTGGAGTGGGACGGCAGGTAACTACGAGCAGTACTTC
V: TRBV18; J: TRBJ2-7; size: .; length: 17; D: TRBD2; CDR3: CASSQLAGVSTPYEQYF; DNA: TGTGCCAGCTCACAACTAGCGGGAGTGTCGACCCCCTACGAGCAGTACTTC
V: TRBV28; J: TRBJ2-1; size: once; length: 15; D: .; CDR3: CASSLSGSSYNEQFF; DNA: TGTGCCAGCAGCCTGTCGGGGAGCTCCTACAATGAGCAGTTCTTC
V: TRBV30; J: TRBJ1-2; size: .; length: 12; D: .; CDR3: CAWSHGDYGYTF; DNA: TGTGCCTGGTCCCATGGGGACTATGGCTACACCTTC
V: TRBV4-2; J: TRBJ1-2; size: .; length: 13; D: .; CDR3: CASSQGQGRGYTF; DNA: TGTGCCAGCAGCCAAGGGCAGGGGAGGGGCTACACCTTC
V: TRBV7-9; J: TRBJ2-7; size: .; length: 14; D: .; CDR3: CASTPLADSYEQYF; DNA: TGTGCCAGCACCCCACTAGCCGACTCCTACGAGCAGTACTTC
V: TRBV27; J: TRBJ1-5; size: few; length: 14; D: .; CDR3: CATGRLDSNQPQHF; DNA: TGTGCCACAGGACGGTTAGATAGCAATCAGCCCCAGCATTTT
V: TRBV4-1; J: TRBJ1-2; size: .; length: 14; D: TRBD1; CDR3: CASSQTGRKLGYTF; DNA: TGCGCCAGCAGCCAGACAGGGCGTAAGTTGGGCTACACCTTC
V: TRBV18; J: TRBJ1-2; size: once; length: 14; D: .; CDR3: CASSLDFLNYGYTF; DNA: TGTGCCAGCTCACTAGACTTTCTCAACTATGGCTACACCTTC
V: TRBV6-5; J: TRBJ1-6; size: few; length: 15; D: .; CDR3: CASRSGQTYNSPLHF; DNA: TGTGCCAGCAGATCCGGACAGACCTATAATTCACCCCTCCACTTT
V: TRBV6-5; J: TRBJ1-2; size: .; length: 13; D: TRBD1; CDR3: CASSPPTGDGYTF; DNA: TGTGCCAGCAGTCCTCCGACAGGGGACGGCTACACCTTC
V: TRBV27; J: TRBJ2-1; size: .; length: 17; D: TRBD2; CDR3: CASSLKLAGGPANEQFF; DNA: TGTGCCAGCAGTTTGAAACTAGCGGGAGGGCCGGCAAATGAGCAGTTCTTC
V: TRBV6-5; J: TRBJ2-1; size: .; length: 12; D: .; CDR3: CASRVVLNEQFF; DNA: TGTGCCAGCAGGGTCGTCTTAAATGAGCAGTTCTTC
V: TRBV6-5; J: TRBJ1-6; size: few; length: 15; D: .; CDR3: CASSLTRWGDSPLHF; DNA: TGTGCCAGCAGTTTGACCAGGTGGGGGGATTCACCCCTCCACTTT
V: TRBV6-4; J: TRBJ1-4; size: once; length: 15; D: TRBD1; CDR3: CASSLTGGTNEKLFF; DNA: TGTGCCAGCAGTTTGACAGGGGGCACTAATGAAAAACTGTTTTTT
V: TRBV5-5; J: TRBJ2-7; size: .; length: 13; D: TRBD1; CDR3: CASSPGTVYEQYF; DNA: TGTGCCAGCAGCCCTGGGACAGTCTACGAGCAGTACTTC
V: TRBV18; J: TRBJ1-1; size: .; length: 15; D: TRBD1; CDR3: CASSPGGQGGTEAFF; DNA: TGTGCCAGCTCCCCAGGGGGACAGGGTGGCACTGAAGCTTTCTTT
V: TRBV6-5; J: TRBJ1-1; size: once; length: 12; D: .; CDR3: CASSSPGPEAFF; DNA: TGTGCCAGCAGTTCACCAGGCCCTGAAGCTTTCTTT
V: TRBV12-2; J: TRBJ2-7; size: .; length: 17; D: .; CDR3: CASRLSSLPRLSYEQYF; DNA: TGTGCAAGTCGCTTAAGTTCCCTACCGCGATTGTCCTACGAGCAGTACTTC
V: TRBV30; J: TRBJ1-5; size: .; length: 14; D: TRBD1; CDR3: CAWGPGQGYQPQHF; DNA: TGTGCCTGGGGGCCGGGACAGGGTTATCAGCCCCAGCATTTT
V: TRBV5-1; J: TRBJ2-3; size: .; length: 16; D: .; CDR3: CASSLTKRSPGDTQYF; DNA: TGCGCCAGCAGCTTGACTAAAAGGAGCCCGGGAGATACGCAGTATTTT
V: TRBV19; J: TRBJ1-5; size: .; length: 13; D: .; CDR3: CASSGGEYQPQHF; DNA: TGTGCCAGTAGTGGCGGGGAATATCAGCCCCAGCATTTT
V: TRBV2; J: TRBJ2-3; size: .; length: 10; D: .; CDR3: CASTVDTQYF; DNA: TGTGCCAGCACGGTAGATACGCAGTATTTT
V: TRBV6-5; J: TRBJ2-3; size: .; length: 14; D: .; CDR3: CASSFLMGVGTQYF; DNA: TGTGCCAGCAGTTTTCTCATGGGAGTAGGTACGCAGTATTTT
V: TRBV11-2; J: TRBJ1-2; size: .; length: 15; D: .; CDR3: CASSEKGRGDYGYTF; DNA: TGTGCCAGCAGCGAAAAGGGCAGGGGAGACTATGGCTACACCTTC
V: TRBV2; J: TRBJ1-4; size: few; length: 16; D: .; CDR3: CASTRSSEYTAEKLFF; DNA: TGTGCCAGCACCCGGTCCTCGGAATATACCGCTGAAAAACTGTTTTTT
V: TRBV5-6; J: TRBJ1-2; size: .; length: 15; D: TRBD1; CDR3: CASSYTGGSNYGYTF; DNA: TGTGCCAGCAGCTATACAGGGGGCTCTAACTATGGCTACACCTTC
V: TRBV4-2; J: TRBJ2-1; size: .; length: 16; D: .; CDR3: CASSQDLARAYNEQFF; DNA: TGTGCCAGCAGCCAAGACTTGGCTAGAGCCTACAATGAGCAGTTCTTC